These 3 T cell receptor beta chains share one sample of origin, sequenced in a study of metastatic and nonmetastatic thyroid tumors (TCRdb year 2020). None of the patients had been given any treatment before thyroid surgery. The protocol used for the library was PCR. TCRdb shows the sequencer as Illumina HiSeq 4000. Through fastp at Q25 and MiXCR, TCRdb rebuilt clones from the public reads, retaining in-frame beta chains. The sample has under 20,000 clones on record, under 35% of them singletons. Less than 15% of the sample is in the top ten clones. The sequencing input was adjacent normal tissue. All receptors come from a female donor with papillary thyroid cancer or a benign thyroid nodule (not recorded which). Some clones in this sample may be carry-over from other donors' samples.

V and J are TRBV7-2 and TRBJ2-5; 9 bases match TRBD1. Losses at the gene ends were 1 base for V and 5 bases for J; bases not matched to a gene: 5. Germline CDR1 reads SGHTA; CDR2 reads FQGNSA. The CDR3 runs to 15 residues. This CDR3 is CASSLGNRGHETQYF. CDR3 sequence (DNA): TGTGCCAGCAGCTTAGGAAACAGGGGGCACGAGACCCAGTACTTC. Full variable domain (rest looked up from reference TRBV7-2 and TRBJ2-5): GAGVSQSPSNKVTEKGKDVELRCDPISGHTALYWYRQSLGQGLEFLIYFQGNSAPDKSGLPSDRFSAERTGGSVSTLTIQRTQQEDSAVYLCASSLGNRGHETQYFGPGTRLLVL.

This clone was seen more than once but under ten times. The chain is built from TRBV6-2 or TRBV6-3 and TRBJ2-7; 8 positions agree with TRBD1. Germline V CDR1 and CDR2: MNHEY, SVGEGT. The CDR3 is made up of 16 amino acids. Trimming cost V 2 bases and J 7 bases; bases outside gene matches: 13. The CDR3 spells CASSYPDRALLGEQYF. The CDR3, as DNA: TGTGCCAGCAGTTACCCGGACAGGGCTCTTCTGGGGGAGCAGTACTTC.

The rearrangement joins TRBV20-1 to TRBJ1-2, with D possibly matching TRBD1 (5 bases). Trimming stripped 5 bases from V and 6 bases from J, with 13 bases between. This CDR3 contains 12 residues. Germline V gene sequence: CDR1 DFQATT, CDR2 SNEGSKA (reference sequence). The chain's CDR3 is CSAGTGLDGYTF. The CDR3 DNA is TGCAGTGCTGGAACGGGACTGGATGGCTACACCTTC.